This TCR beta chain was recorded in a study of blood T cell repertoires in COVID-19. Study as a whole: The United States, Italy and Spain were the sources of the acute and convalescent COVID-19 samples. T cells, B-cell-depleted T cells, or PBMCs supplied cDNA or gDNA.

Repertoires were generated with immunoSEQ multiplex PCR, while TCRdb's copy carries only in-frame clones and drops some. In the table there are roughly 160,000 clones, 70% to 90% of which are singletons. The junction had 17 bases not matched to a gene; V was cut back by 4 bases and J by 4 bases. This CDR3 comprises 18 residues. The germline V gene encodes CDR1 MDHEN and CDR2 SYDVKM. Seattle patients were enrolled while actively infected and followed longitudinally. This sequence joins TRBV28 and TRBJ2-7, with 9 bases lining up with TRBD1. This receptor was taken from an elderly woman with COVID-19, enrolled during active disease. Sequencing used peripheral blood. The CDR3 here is CASSSVFRSGTGKYEQYF. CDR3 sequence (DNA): TGTGCCAGCAGTTCCGTCTTTCGATCCGGGACAGGGAAGTACGAGCAGTACTTC.